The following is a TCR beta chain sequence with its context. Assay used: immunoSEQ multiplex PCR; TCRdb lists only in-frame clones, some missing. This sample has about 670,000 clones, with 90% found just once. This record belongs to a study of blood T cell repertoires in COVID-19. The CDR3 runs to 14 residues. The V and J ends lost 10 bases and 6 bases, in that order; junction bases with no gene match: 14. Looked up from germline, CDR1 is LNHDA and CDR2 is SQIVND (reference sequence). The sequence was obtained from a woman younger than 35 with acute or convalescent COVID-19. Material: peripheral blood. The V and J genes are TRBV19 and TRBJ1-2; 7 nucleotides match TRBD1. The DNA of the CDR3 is TGTGCCACCCGCTCGGGAGGGGGCGGACATGGCTACACCTTC. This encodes CATRSGGGGHGYTF.